These T cell receptor beta chains were read from a single sample in a study of T cell responses to AZD1222 COVID-19 vaccine. Profiled with immunoSEQ multiplex PCR; TCRdb holds only in-frame clones, not every one. The sample records around 180,000 clones, approximately 92% being singletons. Specimen: peripheral blood, collected on day 0 of AZD1222 vaccination. Receptor source: an adult in good health. Each CDR3 is given with its conserved first and last residue. Fields, in order: J gene, clone size, D gene, V gene, CDR3 protein, CDR3 DNA. D genes are given only for firm matches. Not all rows give a size; the values are once, few, many and, for expanded clones, a class.

j_gene: TRBJ2-5
abundance: -
d_gene: TRBD1
v_gene: TRBV24-1
CDR3aa: CATSDSGQGARETQYF
CDR3nt: TGTGCCACCAGTGATTCCGGACAGGGGGCCCGGGAGACCCAGTACTTC

j_gene: TRBJ1-6
abundance: -
d_gene: -
v_gene: TRBV9
CDR3aa: CASSPSDSTNSPLHF
CDR3nt: TGTGCCAGCAGCCCTTCGGACAGTACTAATTCACCCCTCCACTTT

j_gene: TRBJ1-5
abundance: -
d_gene: -
v_gene: TRBV27
CDR3aa: CASSHRGGGQPQHF
CDR3nt: TGTGCCAGCAGTCACCGAGGCGGCGGCCAGCCCCAGCATTTT

j_gene: TRBJ1-6
abundance: -
d_gene: -
v_gene: TRBV21-1
CDR3aa: CASSKGGLFDNSPLHF
CDR3nt: TGTGCCAGCAGCAAAGGGGGGCTCTTCGATAATTCACCCCTCCACTTT

j_gene: TRBJ2-7
abundance: -
d_gene: -
v_gene: TRBV27
CDR3aa: CASSSGLAGYEQYF
CDR3nt: TGTGCCAGCAGTTCCGGGCTCGCAGGCTACGAGCAGTACTTC

j_gene: TRBJ1-5
abundance: -
d_gene: -
v_gene: TRBV30
CDR3aa: CAWARGWGQPQHF
CDR3nt: TGTGCCTGGGCCAGAGGATGGGGTCAGCCCCAGCATTTT

j_gene: TRBJ1-4
abundance: -
d_gene: -
v_gene: TRBV12-3/TRBV12-4
CDR3aa: CASSLSNEKLFF
CDR3nt: TGTGCCAGCAGTTTGTCTAATGAAAAACTGTTTTTT

j_gene: TRBJ1-2
abundance: -
d_gene: -
v_gene: TRBV12-3/TRBV12-4
CDR3aa: CASSLEQGMGYTF
CDR3nt: TGTGCCAGCAGTTTAGAACAGGGTATGGGCTACACCTTC

j_gene: TRBJ2-6
abundance: -
d_gene: -
v_gene: TRBV6-5
CDR3aa: CASSYWQYSGANVLTF
CDR3nt: TGTGCCAGCAGTTACTGGCAGTACTCTGGGGCCAACGTCCTGACTTTC

j_gene: TRBJ1-3
abundance: -
d_gene: -
v_gene: TRBV10-3
CDR3aa: CAISARASEGNTIYF
CDR3nt: TGTGCCATCAGTGCCAGGGCCTCGGAAGGAAACACCATATATTTT

j_gene: TRBJ1-1
abundance: once
d_gene: -
v_gene: TRBV5-1
CDR3aa: CASSRDTENTEAFF
CDR3nt: TGCGCCAGCAGCCGAGACACGGAGAACACTGAAGCTTTCTTT

j_gene: TRBJ2-1
abundance: -
d_gene: -
v_gene: TRBV28
CDR3aa: CASIGSSYNEQFF
CDR3nt: TGTGCCAGCATCGGAAGCTCCTACAATGAGCAGTTCTTC

j_gene: TRBJ2-5
abundance: -
d_gene: TRBD1
v_gene: TRBV27
CDR3aa: CASSRYRGQETQYF
CDR3nt: TGTGCCAGCAGTCGTTACAGGGGACAAGAGACCCAGTACTTC

j_gene: TRBJ2-7
abundance: -
d_gene: -
v_gene: TRBV25-1
CDR3aa: CATSGLGHEQYF
CDR3nt: TGTGCCACCTCAGGGTTAGGGCACGAGCAGTACTTC

j_gene: TRBJ2-7
abundance: -
d_gene: -
v_gene: TRBV5-6
CDR3aa: CASSLANSYEQYF
CDR3nt: TGTGCCAGCAGCTTGGCTAACTCCTACGAGCAGTACTTC

j_gene: TRBJ2-4
abundance: -
d_gene: -
v_gene: TRBV29-1
CDR3aa: CSVSRGDIQYF
CDR3nt: TGCAGCGTTAGTAGGGGAGACATTCAGTACTTC

j_gene: TRBJ2-3
abundance: -
d_gene: -
v_gene: TRBV19
CDR3aa: CASSKSTVDTQYF
CDR3nt: TGTGCCAGTAGTAAATCGACGGTTGATACGCAGTATTTT

j_gene: TRBJ1-2
abundance: -
d_gene: -
v_gene: TRBV6-5
CDR3aa: CASSTGFPNYGYTF
CDR3nt: TGTGCCAGCAGTACAGGGTTTCCAAACTATGGCTACACCTTC

j_gene: TRBJ1-3
abundance: -
d_gene: -
v_gene: TRBV11-2
CDR3aa: CASSLGSGNTIYF
CDR3nt: TGTGCCAGCAGCTTAGGTTCTGGAAACACCATATATTTT

j_gene: TRBJ2-2
abundance: -
d_gene: TRBD1
v_gene: TRBV3-1/TRBV3-2
CDR3aa: CASSTRTGNTGELFF
CDR3nt: TGTGCCAGCAGCACCCGGACAGGGAACACCGGGGAGCTGTTTTTT

j_gene: TRBJ2-2
abundance: -
d_gene: TRBD2
v_gene: TRBV9
CDR3aa: CASSDGLAGNTGELFF
CDR3nt: TGTGCCAGCAGCGACGGACTAGCGGGCAACACCGGGGAGCTGTTTTTT

j_gene: TRBJ2-3
abundance: -
d_gene: TRBD1
v_gene: TRBV7-9
CDR3aa: CASSSLVAGDRGSDTQYF
CDR3nt: TGTGCCAGCAGCTCCCTCGTAGCCGGCGACAGGGGGTCAGATACGCAGTATTTT

j_gene: TRBJ2-2
abundance: -
d_gene: -
v_gene: TRBV5-1
CDR3aa: CASSLGPVNTGELFF
CDR3nt: TGCGCCAGCAGCTTGGGGCCCGTGAACACCGGGGAGCTGTTTTTT

j_gene: TRBJ1-2
abundance: -
d_gene: -
v_gene: TRBV29-1
CDR3aa: CSVGGESNYGYTF
CDR3nt: TGCAGCGTTGGTGGGGAGAGTAACTATGGCTACACCTTC

j_gene: TRBJ1-1
abundance: -
d_gene: TRBD1
v_gene: TRBV10-3
CDR3aa: CASRGEIPNTEAFF
CDR3nt: TGTGCCAGCAGGGGGGAAATACCCAACACTGAAGCTTTCTTT

j_gene: TRBJ1-1
abundance: -
d_gene: -
v_gene: TRBV24-1
CDR3aa: CATSDFPDTEAFF
CDR3nt: TGTGCCACCAGTGATTTTCCGGACACTGAAGCTTTCTTT

j_gene: TRBJ1-2
abundance: -
d_gene: -
v_gene: TRBV4-1
CDR3aa: CASSQNLKGHEGRGGYTF
CDR3nt: TGCGCCAGCAGCCAGAATTTGAAGGGCCATGAGGGGCGGGGTGGCTACACCTTC

j_gene: TRBJ2-1
abundance: -
d_gene: -
v_gene: TRBV6-6
CDR3aa: CASSYSRVYNEQFF
CDR3nt: TGTGCCAGCAGTTACTCGAGAGTATACAATGAGCAGTTCTTC

j_gene: TRBJ2-2
abundance: -
d_gene: TRBD2
v_gene: TRBV24-1
CDR3aa: CATSDPREGDTGELFF
CDR3nt: TGTGCCACCAGTGACCCCCGGGAGGGGGACACCGGGGAGCTGTTTTTT

j_gene: TRBJ1-4
abundance: -
d_gene: TRBD1
v_gene: TRBV27
CDR3aa: CASKRGRGGEKLFF
CDR3nt: TGTGCCAGCAAGAGGGGGCGAGGAGGAGAAAAACTGTTTTTT

j_gene: TRBJ2-5
abundance: -
d_gene: -
v_gene: TRBV5-4
CDR3aa: CASSSSHTQETQYF
CDR3nt: TGTGCCAGCAGCTCATCACATACCCAAGAGACCCAGTACTTC

j_gene: TRBJ2-3
abundance: -
d_gene: TRBD2
v_gene: TRBV6-2/TRBV6-3
CDR3aa: CASSYGRGGSADTQYF
CDR3nt: TGTGCCAGCAGTTACGGGAGGGGAGGTTCGGCAGATACGCAGTATTTT

j_gene: TRBJ2-5
abundance: -
d_gene: -
v_gene: TRBV6-1
CDR3aa: CASSEALGAGETQYF
CDR3nt: TGTGCCAGCAGTGAAGCGCTCGGGGCCGGGGAGACCCAGTACTTC

j_gene: TRBJ1-2
abundance: -
d_gene: -
v_gene: TRBV5-1
CDR3aa: CASRLDGAANYGYTF
CDR3nt: TGCGCCAGCAGACTGGATGGGGCAGCTAACTATGGCTACACCTTC

j_gene: TRBJ1-5
abundance: many
d_gene: -
v_gene: TRBV3-1/TRBV3-2
CDR3aa: CASSQGRANQPQHF
CDR3nt: TGTGCCAGCAGCCAAGGGAGGGCCAATCAGCCCCAGCATTTT

j_gene: TRBJ2-5
abundance: -
d_gene: TRBD2
v_gene: TRBV6-6
CDR3aa: CASSGTSGGLGPQYF
CDR3nt: TGTGCCAGCAGTGGGACTAGCGGGGGCCTAGGGCCCCAGTACTTC

j_gene: TRBJ2-7
abundance: -
d_gene: -
v_gene: TRBV3-1/TRBV3-2
CDR3aa: CASSLGQYEQYF
CDR3nt: TGTGCCAGCAGCCTTGGACAGTACGAGCAGTACTTC

j_gene: TRBJ1-2
abundance: -
d_gene: -
v_gene: TRBV12-3/TRBV12-4
CDR3aa: CASSQGSHGYTF
CDR3nt: TGTGCCAGCAGTCAGGGGTCCCATGGCTACACCTTC

j_gene: TRBJ2-1
abundance: -
d_gene: TRBD2
v_gene: TRBV9
CDR3aa: CASSVAGLAGGDNEQFF
CDR3nt: TGTGCCAGCAGCGTAGCTGGGCTAGCGGGGGGGGATAATGAGCAGTTCTTC